What follows are 20 T cell receptor beta chains derived from one specimen sequenced in a study of blood T cell repertoires in COVID-19. Repertoires were generated with immunoSEQ multiplex PCR, while TCRdb's copy carries only in-frame clones and drops some. The repertoire includes some 200,000 clones, 86% of them detected once, and less than 4.5% sits in the top ten. The sample comprised PBMCs or T cells enriched from blood (not recorded which). The receptors come from a woman in her forties with acute COVID-19.

The chain uses TRBV7-2 and TRBJ1-5; D gene ambiguous. Trimming pared 5 bases from V and 6 bases from J, leaving 11 bases between. The germline V gene has CDR1 SGHTA and CDR2 FQGNSA. The CDR3 loop spans 13 amino acids. The CDR3 DNA reads TGTGCCAGCAGCCCGTGGTTGAGTCAGCCCCAGCATTTT. Translation gives CASSPWLSQPQHF.

The chain combines TRBV5-1 with TRBJ1-4; the D is unclear. Germline loops: CDR1 SGHRS, CDR2 YFSETQ. CDR3 length: 15 residues. The V and J ends lost 0 bases and 7 bases respectively, with 13 bases between them. CDR3 DNA sequence: TGCGCCAGCAGCTTGGGGGCAGGCAAATCTGAAAAACTGTTTTTT. Translated: CASSLGAGKSEKLFF.

The genes are TRBV19 and TRBJ1-1; D may be TRBD1 (6 bases). Germline CDR1 and CDR2: LNHDA and SQIVND (reference sequence). Trimming pared 1 base from V and 7 bases from J, leaving 10 bases between. The CDR3 has 13 residues. CDR3 sequence: CASSIAGGGEAFF. CDR3 nucleotide sequence: TGTGCCAGTAGTATAGCGGGGGGCGGTGAAGCTTTCTTT. Filled out from reference TRBV19 and TRBJ1-1, the complete variable domain reads DGGITQSPKYLFRKEGQNVTLSCEQNLNHDAMYWYRQDPGQGLRLIYYSQIVNDFQKGDIAEGYSVSREKKESFPLTVTSAQKNPTAFYLCASSIAGGGEAFFGQGTRLTVV.

CDR3 nucleotide sequence: TGTGCCAGCAGTGAAGGGGACAGGGGGACGTACACCGGGGAGCTGTTTTTT. Its protein is CASSEGDRGTYTGELFF. The rearrangement links TRBV6-1 to TRBJ2-2; 11 nucleotides match TRBD1. The CDR3 is 17 residues long. In germline, CDR1 is MNHNS, CDR2 SASEGT. The V segment lost 1 base and the J segment 3 bases; nucleotides outside the gene matches: 4.

For this clone: The junction shows a germline mismatch at one end, possibly a read error. V usage is TRBV7-7 and J usage is TRBJ2-5; 8 bases line up with TRBD1. Germline values: CDR1 SSHAT, CDR2 FNYEAQ (reference sequence). The CDR3 covers 15 residues. In DNA form, the CDR3 reads TGTGCTAGCAGCTTTCGAGACAGGGGTACGGAGACCCAGTACTTC. This gives the protein CASSFRDRGTETQYF.

The rearrangement uses TRBV7-9 and TRBJ1-4; no reliable D call. CDR3 length: 16 amino acids. Germline lookup yields CDR1 SEHNR and CDR2 FQNEAQ (reference sequence). The ends were cut back, 0 bases at V and 4 bases at J, with 12 bases in the middle. The chain's CDR3 is CASSLASAGSNEKLFF. DNA of the CDR3: TGTGCCAGCAGCTTAGCGTCGGCGGGGAGTAATGAAAAACTGTTTTTT.

About this clone: One junction end disagrees with the germline gene, perhaps due to a read error. This chain connects TRBV6-5 to TRBJ2-7; 7 bases fit TRBD2. Looked up from germline, CDR1 is MNHEY and CDR2 is SVGAGI. The CDR3 sequence is 15 residues long. Here the CDR3 DNA reads TGTGCCAGCAATTACGGGGTAGCGGGTGCCTACGAGCAGTACTTC. Translated: CASNYGVAGAYEQYF.

J is TRBJ1-1 and V is TRBV7-9; TRBD1 matches at 9 bases. The V gene end was trimmed by 2 bases and the J gene end by 3 bases; junction bases not matched to a gene: 7. CDR1 is SEHNR and CDR2 is FQNEAQ in the germline V gene (reference sequence). This CDR3 has 16 amino acids. CDR3: CASSLRTGVKYTEAFF. CDR3 bases: TGTGCCAGCAGCTTACGGACAGGGGTTAAGTACACTGAAGCTTTCTTT. Using reference TRBV7-9 and TRBJ1-1 for the parts outside the CDR3, the full variable domain is DTGVSQNPRHKITKRGQNVTFRCDPISEHNRLYWYRQTLGQGPEFLTYFQNEAQLEKSRLLSDRFSAERPKGSFSTLEIQRTEQGDSAMYLCASSLRTGVKYTEAFFGQGTRLTVV.

This sequence joins TRBV5-1 and TRBJ1-2; unclear D gene. The CDR3 consists of 14 residues. With 4 bases removed from V and 4 bases from J, the gap between germline ends came to 14 bases. In germline, CDR1 is SGHRS, CDR2 YFSETQ. The CDR3 protein is CASSGEATSYGYTF. The DNA of the CDR3 is TGCGCCAGCAGCGGGGAGGCGACAAGCTATGGCTACACCTTC.

The V call is TRBV23-1, the J call TRBJ1-2, with a tentative D call TRBD1 (5 bases). TRBV23-1 has ORF status, its function being uncertain. This CDR3 is 16 amino acids long. V dropped 2 bases and J dropped 4 bases, with 17 bases sitting between them. The DNA of the CDR3 is TGCGCCAGCAGTCAACAGGGTGTGGGCCTAGGCTATGGCTACACCTTC. Amino acid sequence: CASSQQGVGLGYGYTF.

CDR3 protein: CASSRFLSSPLHF. The CDR3 DNA follows: TGTGCCAGCAGCCGATTCCTCAGTTCACCCCTCCACTTT. The V call is TRBV9, the J call TRBJ1-6; D gene uncertain. From germline, CDR1 is SGDLS and CDR2 YYNGEE. Trimming shortened V by 4 bases and J by 9 bases, and 11 bases separated the two germline ends. This CDR3 spans 13 amino acids. The complete variable domain, with remaining parts taken from reference TRBV9 and TRBJ1-6, reads DSGVTQTPKHLITATGQRVTLRCSPRSGDLSVYWYQQSLDQGLQFLIQYYNGEERAKGNILERFSAQQFPDLHSELNLSSLELGDSALYFCASSRFLSSPLHFGNGTRLTVT.

The chain is built from TRBV20-1 and TRBJ2-7, with D tentatively TRBD1 (5 bases). The CDR3 contains 13 residues. V gave up 3 bases and J gave up 4 bases, with 13 bases separating them. The germline gives CDR1 DFQATT, CDR2 SNEGSKA (reference sequence). CDR3 DNA sequence: TGCAGTGCTAGTGGGGCTGACGGATACGAGCAGTACTTC. It encodes CSASGADGYEQYF.

The rearrangement uses TRBV3-1 (or the pseudogene TRBV3-2) and TRBJ2-7, with 7 positions matching TRBD2. The ends lost 3 bases at V and 0 bases at J; junction bases unmatched: 5. Germline V gives CDR1 LGHDT, CDR2 YNNKEL (reference sequence). The CDR3 consists of 15 residues. The CDR3 DNA follows: TGTGCCAGCAGCCACCGAGCGGGGATCTCCTACGAGCAGTACTTC. As protein: CASSHRAGISYEQYF.

J is TRBJ2-2 and V is TRBV18; 8 bases map to TRBD2. The germline CDR1 and CDR2 sequences are KGHSH and LQKENI. V trimming: 3 bases; J trimming: 1 base; junction bases outside the gene matches: 4. This CDR3 has 16 residues. The chain's CDR3 is CASSPRLAQNTGELFF. DNA for the CDR3: TGTGCCAGCTCACCCCGACTAGCGCAGAACACCGGGGAGCTGTTTTTT. The complete variable domain, with remaining parts taken from reference TRBV18 and TRBJ2-2, reads NAGVMQNPRHLVRRRGQEARLRCSPMKGHSHVYWYRQLPEEGLKFMVYLQKENIIDESGMPKERFSAEFPKEGPSILRIQQVVRGDSAAYFCASSPRLAQNTGELFFGEGSRLTVL.

The V gene is TRBV15, the J gene TRBJ1-2, with a weak D call TRBD1 (5 bases). Germline V gene data show CDR1 as LNHNV and CDR2 as YYDKDF (reference sequence). The CDR3 runs to 15 residues. Trimming left V 1 base short and J 2 bases short, with 11 bases between. The CDR3 loop is CATSRGAGQNYGYTF. CDR3 coding DNA: TGTGCCACCAGCAGAGGGGCAGGGCAAAACTATGGCTACACCTTC.

This clone was seen only once. Relative to the germline gene, one junction end is altered; a read error may explain this. J is TRBJ2-2 and V is TRBV25-1; 9 bases fit TRBD1. The CDR3 contains 12 residues. Germline CDR1 reads MGHDK; CDR2 reads SYGVNS. This CDR3 reads CASGQGTGELFF. DNA of the CDR3: TGCGCCAGCGGACAGGGGACCGGGGAGCTGTTTTTT.

J is TRBJ1-1 and V is TRBV6-5, with D perhaps TRBD1 (5 bases). Germline CDR1 and CDR2: MNHEY and SVGAGI. The CDR3 has 13 residues. V lost 9 bases and J 3 bases, leaving 14 bases between the germline ends. The CDR3 sequence: CASRSDSDTEAFF. The CDR3 DNA is TGTGCCAGTCGGTCCGACAGCGACACTGAAGCTTTCTTT.

The rearrangement joins TRBV19 to TRBJ2-1, with 14 positions matching TRBD2. CDR3 length: 15 residues. Unmatched junction bases numbered 6, after V lost 1 base and J lost 13 bases. The germline CDR1 and CDR2 sequences are LNHDA and SQIVND (reference sequence). The CDR3 nucleotides are TGTGCCAGTAGTATAGTGACTAGCGGGGGGGTCAGCCAGTTCTTC. Translation gives CASSIVTSGGVSQFF.

The chain carries TRBV5-1 and TRBJ2-3, with D possibly TRBD1 on 6 matching bases. There are 13 residues in the CDR3. The V end lost 8 bases, the J end lost 1 base, and 11 bases lay between the germline ends. The germline CDR1 and CDR2 sequences are SGHRS and YFSETQ. The CDR3 spells CASGQLGTDTQYF. The CDR3 DNA sequence: TGCGCCAGTGGACAGTTAGGCACAGATACGCAGTATTTT.

The J gene is TRBJ1-1, the V gene TRBV4-3; tentative D call: TRBD1 (5 bases). CDR1 LGHNA and CDR2 YSLEER come from the germline V gene. The CDR3 runs to 13 residues. Trimming took 6 bases from V and 3 from J, leaving 11 bases between them. CDR3 coding DNA: TGCGCCAGCAGTCAGGGATTTGACACTGAAGCTTTCTTT. This codes for CASSQGFDTEAFF.